This T cell receptor beta chain was found in a study of blood T cell repertoires in COVID-19. Background on the study: COVID-19 samples collected from the United States, Italy and Spain covered acute and convalescent phases. T cells, B-cell-depleted T cells, or PBMCs supplied cDNA or gDNA.

The authors' processing: Cell counts per sample came from amplifying reference gene primers. The method was immunoSEQ multiplex PCR; TCRdb's version includes in-frame clones alone and lacks a portion of them. V and J calls and clone size follow that table, whereas D and trimming were derived from the DNA. This table holds some 190,000 clones, approximately 81% found once. The germline V gene encodes CDR1 MNHNS and CDR2 SASEGT. The CDR3 consists of 16 residues. V dropped 0 bases and J dropped 0 bases, with 9 bases sitting between them. The chain joins TRBV6-1 to TRBJ1-3, with D possibly matching TRBD1 (5 bases). This clonotype was obtained from a woman of 80 years or more with acute or convalescent COVID-19. Sequencing used peripheral blood. CDR3 sequence: CASSEAGRSSGNTIYF. The CDR3 DNA is TGTGCCAGCAGTGAAGCGGGGCGTAGCTCTGGAAACACCATATATTTT.